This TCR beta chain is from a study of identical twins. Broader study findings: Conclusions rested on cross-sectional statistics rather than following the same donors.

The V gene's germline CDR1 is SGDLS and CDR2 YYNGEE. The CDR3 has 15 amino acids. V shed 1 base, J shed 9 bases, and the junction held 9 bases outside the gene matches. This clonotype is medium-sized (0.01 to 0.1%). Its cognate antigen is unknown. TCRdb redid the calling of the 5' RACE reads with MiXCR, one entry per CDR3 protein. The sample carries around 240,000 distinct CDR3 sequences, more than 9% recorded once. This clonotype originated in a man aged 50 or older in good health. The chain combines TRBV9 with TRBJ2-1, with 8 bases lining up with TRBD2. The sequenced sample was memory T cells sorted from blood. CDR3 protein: CASSVTSGSDGEQFF. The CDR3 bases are TGTGCCAGCAGCGTAACCAGCGGGAGTGATGGTGAGCAGTTCTTC. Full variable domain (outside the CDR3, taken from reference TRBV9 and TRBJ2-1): DSGVTQTPKHLITATGQRVTLRCSPRSGDLSVYWYQQSLDQGLQFLIQYYNGEERAKGNILERFSAQQFPDLHSELNLSSLELGDSALYFCASSVTSGSDGEQFFGPGTRLTVL.